The text below deals with one TCR beta chain. The antigen is undetermined. The same CDR3 also results from other DNA sequences found in this sample. Germline V CDR1 and CDR2: LNHDA, SQIVND (reference sequence). Trimming cost V 4 bases and J 0 bases, with 6 bases left between them. The CDR3 length is 14 residues. Expansion of antigen-specific CD4+ T cells with viral peptide pools was carried out by the ViraFEST assay before sequencing. Between days 10 and 11 of culture, CD4+ T cells were separated out. Vaccine recipients had no previous SARS-CoV-2 infection; their nucleocapsid antibodies were negative. This sample stems from a study of vaccination effects on CD4 cells after COVID-19. The repertoire was sequenced with immunoSEQ multiplex PCR; TCRdb's copy has only in-frame clones and lacks some. The data contain tens of thousands of clones, approximately 72% of them seen just once; the ten biggest clones take up about 2.9%.

The sequencing used CD4+ T cells from PBMCs cultured with HCoV-NL63 spike peptides, collected before COVID-19 vaccination. This receptor was obtained from a human donor who received a COVID-19 vaccine. The V gene is TRBV19, the J gene TRBJ1-4; D possibly corresponds to TRBD1 (6 bases). The CDR3 DNA follows: TGTGCCAGTAGTAGGACAGCAACTAATGAAAAACTGTTTTTT. Encoded protein: CASSRTATNEKLFF.